These 5 T cell receptor beta chains originate from one sample sequenced in a study of T cells in tumors after PD-1 blockade. Clones were read by immunoSEQ multiplex PCR, and TCRdb kept only the in-frame ones, dropping some. This table has tens of thousands of clones, around two thirds appearing once. The sample was PBMCs, taken after anti-PD-1 treatment. The receptors were sampled from a human donor with basal cell carcinoma.

This clone was observed a handful of times. The V call is TRBV21-1, the J call TRBJ2-5; TRBD2, the table's D call, lacks a check against the DNA. TRBV21-1 is flagged as a pseudogene. The CDR3 sequence is 13 residues long. This chain's CDR3 is CASTQRGRETQYF. In DNA, the CDR3 is TGTGCCAGCACCCAGCGGGGACGAGAGACCCAGTACTTC.

This chain uses TRBV20-1 with TRBJ1-4; D remains ambiguous. This CDR3 is 13 amino acids long. V was trimmed by 3 bases and J by 0 bases, leaving 5 bases between them. Germline assignment: CDR1 DFQATT and CDR2 SNEGSKA (reference sequence). For the CDR3, the DNA is TGCAGTGCTAGTAGGACAACTAATGAAAAACTGTTTTTT. Translation gives CSASRTTNEKLFF.

The V and J genes are TRBV25-1 and TRBJ2-7; D call uncertain. The CDR3 is 15 amino acids. V shed 4 bases and J shed 2 bases, with 15 bases lying between them. Looked up from germline, CDR1 is MGHDK and CDR2 is SYGVNS. Written as DNA, the CDR3 is TGTGCCAGCAGTGTGACGGCTCCGCCGACCTACGAGCAGTACTTC. Translated: CASSVTAPPTYEQYF.

CDR3 in DNA: TGCAGCGTTCGCCACAGACTAGACCCCTCAGATGAGCAGTTCTTC. It yields the protein CSVRHRLDPSDEQFF. The V gene is TRBV29-1, the J gene TRBJ2-1; the D gene is possibly TRBD2 (6 bases). CDR1 is SQVTM, CDR2 ANQGSEA, per germline. This CDR3 has 15 residues. Trimming took 5 bases from V and 8 from J, leaving 22 bases between them.

The chain uses TRBV28 and TRBJ1-1; the match to TRBD1 covers 9 bases. CDR1 is MDHEN and CDR2 is SYDVKM in the germline V gene. The junction had 3 bases not matched to a gene; V was cut back by 6 bases and J by 4 bases. This CDR3 region has 13 residues. CDR3 bases: TGTGCCAGCAGCACGGACAGGGGCACTGAAGCTTTCTTT. Protein: CASSTDRGTEAFF.